One TCR beta chain is described in this entry. The antigen is unknown. The read ends 3 residues before the CDR3 terminus; that terminus is restored from the germline J gene. CDR3 size: 16 residues. After removal of 6 bases from V and 8 bases from J, the junction contained 14 bases not matched to a gene. Germline V CDR1 and CDR2: SNHLY, FYNNEI. Clones were sequenced by immunoSEQ multiplex PCR, and TCRdb holds only the in-frame ones, with some missing. The listing contains about 39,000 clones. The sample comes from a study of T cells in women clearing cervical HPV infection. Study information: With HLA typing for only a few women, HLA confounding remains possible.

Overall study findings and caveats: TRBV6-7 abundance was lower in cases than controls (0.11% versus 0.16%).

This chain links TRBV2 with TRBJ2-1; 9 bases map to TRBD1. What was sequenced was blood buffy coat. This receptor was taken from a woman between 18 and 70 years old with a cervical HPV16 infection that either progressed to CIN3+ or cleared (not recorded which). The part of the CDR3 DNA that was read is TGTGCCAGCAGGACCCCCTCGGGACAGGGTGGTTATGAG. Translation gives CASRTPSGQGGYE. The CDR3 in its entirety is CASRTPSGQGGYEQFF.